This passage covers 2 T cell receptor beta chains from one sample sequenced in a study of Ad26.COV2.S vaccination and SARS-CoV-2 variants. The data were produced by immunoSEQ multiplex PCR, yet TCRdb's version contains in-frame clones alone and is incomplete. The table includes 200,000 to 300,000 clones, over 75% detected once. Documented treatment: around 19 received Ad26.COV2.S at low or high dose, single or two shots; 5 received placebo; per-sample allocation not given. Sampling was performed 63 days after the first vaccine or placebo injection. The material was peripheral blood, obtained in a trial of Ad26.COV2.S vaccine versus placebo. These receptor sequences come from a person between 18 and 59 years old who received the Ad26.COV2.S COVID-19 vaccine or a placebo.

The V gene is TRBV20-1, the J gene TRBJ2-1, with TRBD2 identical over 9 bases. CDR1 DFQATT and CDR2 SNEGSKA come from the germline V gene (reference sequence). This CDR3 spans 14 amino acids. V shed 3 bases and J 2 bases; nucleotides not matched to a gene: 2. CDR3 coding DNA: TGCAGTGCTAGTCGGACTAGCGCCTACAATGAGCAGTTCTTC. As protein: CSASRTSAYNEQFF.

This sequence joins TRBV7-9 and TRBJ2-2, with 11 positions matching TRBD2. The germline gives CDR1 SEHNR, CDR2 FQNEAQ (reference sequence). CDR3 length: 18 residues. Germline trimming cut 4 bases from V and 6 bases from J; bases unmatched to any gene: 13. CDR3 bases: TGTGCCAGCAGCTCCCTCCGGGGCGTAGCGGGAGGGCCCGGGGAGCTGTTTTTT. This encodes CASSSLRGVAGGPGELFF.